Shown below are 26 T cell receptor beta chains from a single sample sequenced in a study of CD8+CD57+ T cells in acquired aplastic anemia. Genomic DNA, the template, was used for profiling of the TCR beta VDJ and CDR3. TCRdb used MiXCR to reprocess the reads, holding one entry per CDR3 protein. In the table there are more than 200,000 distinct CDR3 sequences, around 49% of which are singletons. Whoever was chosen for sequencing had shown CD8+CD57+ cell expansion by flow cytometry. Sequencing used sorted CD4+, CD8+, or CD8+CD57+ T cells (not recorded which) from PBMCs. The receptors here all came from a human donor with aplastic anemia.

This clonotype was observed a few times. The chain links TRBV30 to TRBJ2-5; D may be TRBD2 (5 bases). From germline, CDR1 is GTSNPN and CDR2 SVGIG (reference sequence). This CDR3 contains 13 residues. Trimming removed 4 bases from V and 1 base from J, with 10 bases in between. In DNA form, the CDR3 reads TGTGCCTGGACCCCCCGGGGCCAAGAGACCCAGTACTTC. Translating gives CAWTPRGQETQYF.

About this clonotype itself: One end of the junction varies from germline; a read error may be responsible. The CDR3: CASSPRGLAGELSF. CDR3 DNA: TGTGCCAGCAGCCCAAGGGGACTAGCGGGAGAGCTATCCTTC. The chain joins TRBV7-2 to TRBJ2-1, with TRBD2 identical over 14 bases. CDR3 length equals 14 residues. Germline V gives CDR1 SGHTA, CDR2 FQGNSA.

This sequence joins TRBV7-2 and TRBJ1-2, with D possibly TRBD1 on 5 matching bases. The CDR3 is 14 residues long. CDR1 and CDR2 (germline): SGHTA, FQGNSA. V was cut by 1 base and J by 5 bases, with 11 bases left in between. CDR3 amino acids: CASSLGSRDYGYTF. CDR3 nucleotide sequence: TGTGCCAGCAGCTTAGGGTCCAGGGATTATGGCTACACCTTC.

This CDR3 is CSPQDREWSGYTF. CDR3 nucleotide sequence: TGCAGCCCCCAAGACAGGGAGTGGAGTGGCTACACCTTC. V gene TRBV20-1 combines with J gene TRBJ1-2; 7 nucleotides align to TRBD1. The germline V gene has CDR1 DFQATT and CDR2 SNEGSKA (reference sequence). The CDR3 is 13 residues long.

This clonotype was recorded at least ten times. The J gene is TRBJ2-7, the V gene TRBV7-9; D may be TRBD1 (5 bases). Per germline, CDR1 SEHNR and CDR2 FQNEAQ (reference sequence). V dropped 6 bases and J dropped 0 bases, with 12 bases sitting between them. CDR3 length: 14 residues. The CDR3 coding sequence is TGTGCCAGCAGTGCTCCACAGGACTCCTACGAGCAGTACTTC. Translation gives CASSAPQDSYEQYF.

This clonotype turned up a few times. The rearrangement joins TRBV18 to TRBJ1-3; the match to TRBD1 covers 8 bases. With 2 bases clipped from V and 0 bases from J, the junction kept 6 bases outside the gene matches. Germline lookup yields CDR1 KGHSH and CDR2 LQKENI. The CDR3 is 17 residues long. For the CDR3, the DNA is TGTGCCAGCTCACCATGGACCGGGACAGGCTCTGGAAACACCATATATTTT. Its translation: CASSPWTGTGSGNTIYF.

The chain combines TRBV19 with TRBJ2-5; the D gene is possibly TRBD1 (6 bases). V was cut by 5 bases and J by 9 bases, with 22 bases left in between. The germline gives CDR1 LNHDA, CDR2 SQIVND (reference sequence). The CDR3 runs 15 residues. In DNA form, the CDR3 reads TGTGCCAGTAGTCCCAGGGGAGTGGGCAATCAGCCCCAGTACTTC. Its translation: CASSPRGVGNQPQYF.

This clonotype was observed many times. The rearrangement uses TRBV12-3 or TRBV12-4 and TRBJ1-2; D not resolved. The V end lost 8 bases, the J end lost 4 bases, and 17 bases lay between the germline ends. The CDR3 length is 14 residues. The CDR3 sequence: CASGLSNRGYGYTF. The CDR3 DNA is TGTGCCAGCGGGCTCAGTAACAGAGGCTATGGCTACACCTTC.

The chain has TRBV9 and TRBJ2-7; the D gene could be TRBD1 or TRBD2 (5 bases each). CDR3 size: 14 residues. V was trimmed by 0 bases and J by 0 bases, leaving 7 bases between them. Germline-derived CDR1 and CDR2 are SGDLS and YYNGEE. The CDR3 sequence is CASSVGDGSYEQYF. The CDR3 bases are TGTGCCAGCAGCGTAGGGGACGGCTCCTACGAGCAGTACTTC.

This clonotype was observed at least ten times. CDR3 residues: CASSLDQGAINYGYTF. The DNA for the CDR3 is TGCGCCAGCAGCTTGGATCAGGGGGCGATTAACTATGGCTACACCTTC. The chain combines TRBV5-1 with TRBJ1-2; 8 bases agree with TRBD1. The CDR3 covers 16 residues. Germline V gene lookup returns CDR1 SGHRS and CDR2 YFSETQ. The J segment lost 1 base and the V segment lost 0 bases, leaving 5 bases of the junction unmatched.

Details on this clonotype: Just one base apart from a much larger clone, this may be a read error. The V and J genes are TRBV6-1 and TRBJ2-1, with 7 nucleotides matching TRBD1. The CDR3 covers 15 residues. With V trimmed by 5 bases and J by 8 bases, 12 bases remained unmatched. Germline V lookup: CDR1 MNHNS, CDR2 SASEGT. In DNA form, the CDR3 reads TGTGCCAGCAGTTTGCCCGAGAGGGGGCTGGATGAGCAGTTCTTC. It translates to CASSLPERGLDEQFF.

CDR3 region: CASSLEGRTGEQFF. CDR3 nucleotide sequence: TGCGCCAGCAGCTTAGAGGGGCGGACCGGGGAGCAGTTCTTC. This chain connects TRBV5-1 to TRBJ2-1; perhaps D is TRBD1 or TRBD2 (5 bases each). V lost 2 bases, J lost 10 bases, and 16 bases lay in between. Germline V gives CDR1 SGHRS, CDR2 YFSETQ. The CDR3 runs to 14 residues.

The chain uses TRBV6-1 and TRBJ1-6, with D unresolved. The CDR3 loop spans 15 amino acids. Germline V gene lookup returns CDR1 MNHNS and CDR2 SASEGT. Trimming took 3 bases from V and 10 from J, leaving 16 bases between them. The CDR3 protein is CASSEVTGTRSPLHF. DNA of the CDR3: TGTGCCAGCAGTGAGGTAACGGGAACTCGGTCACCCCTCCACTTT.

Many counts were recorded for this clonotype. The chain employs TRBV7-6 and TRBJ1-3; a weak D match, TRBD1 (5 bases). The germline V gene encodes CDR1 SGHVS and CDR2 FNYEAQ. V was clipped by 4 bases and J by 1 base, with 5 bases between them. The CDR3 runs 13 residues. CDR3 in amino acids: CASSSGSGNTIYF. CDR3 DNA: TGTGCCAGCAGCTCAGGGTCTGGAAACACCATATATTTT.

Here the CDR3 DNA reads TGTGCCAGCAGCTCTAGGACTAGCGGGTACATCTACGAGCAGTACTTC. Translation: CASSSRTSGYIYEQYF. This rearrangement joins TRBV7-9 to TRBJ2-7; 11 nucleotides agree with TRBD2. Germline V gives CDR1 SEHNR, CDR2 FQNEAQ (reference sequence). The CDR3 is made up of 16 amino acids. The trim removed 4 bases at V and 3 bases at J, leaving 8 bases unmatched.

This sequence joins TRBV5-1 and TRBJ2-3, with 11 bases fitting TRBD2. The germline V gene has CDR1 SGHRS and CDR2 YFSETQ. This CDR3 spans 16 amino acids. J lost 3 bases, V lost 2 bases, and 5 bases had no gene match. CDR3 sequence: CASSFRLAGTTDTQYF. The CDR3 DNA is TGCGCCAGCAGCTTTAGACTAGCGGGGACTACAGATACGCAGTATTTT. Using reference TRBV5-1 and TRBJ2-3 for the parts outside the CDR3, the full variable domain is KAGVTQTPRYLIKTRGQQVTLSCSPISGHRSVSWYQQTPGQGLQFLFEYFSETQRNKGNFPGRFSGRQFSNSRSEMNVSTLELGDSALYLCASSFRLAGTTDTQYFGPGTRLTVL.

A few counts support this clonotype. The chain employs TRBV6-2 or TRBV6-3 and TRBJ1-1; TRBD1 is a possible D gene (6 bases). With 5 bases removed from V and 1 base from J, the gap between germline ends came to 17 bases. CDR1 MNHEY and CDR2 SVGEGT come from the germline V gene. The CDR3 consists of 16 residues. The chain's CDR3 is CASSHLIRGTNTEAFF. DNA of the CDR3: TGTGCCAGCAGTCACCTTATCAGGGGAACGAACACTGAAGCTTTCTTT.

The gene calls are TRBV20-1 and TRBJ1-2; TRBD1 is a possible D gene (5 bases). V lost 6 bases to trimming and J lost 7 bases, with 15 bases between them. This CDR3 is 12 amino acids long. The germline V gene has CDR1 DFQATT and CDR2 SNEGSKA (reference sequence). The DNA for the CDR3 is TGCAGTGCCCATCGGGGGGAGAGTGGCTACACCTTC. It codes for CSAHRGESGYTF.

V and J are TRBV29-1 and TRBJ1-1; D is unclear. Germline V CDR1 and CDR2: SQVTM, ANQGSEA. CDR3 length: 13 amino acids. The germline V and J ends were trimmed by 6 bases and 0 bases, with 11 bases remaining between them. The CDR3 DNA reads TGCAGCGTCCGCAGCAACGTGAACACTGAAGCTTTCTTT. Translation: CSVRSNVNTEAFF.

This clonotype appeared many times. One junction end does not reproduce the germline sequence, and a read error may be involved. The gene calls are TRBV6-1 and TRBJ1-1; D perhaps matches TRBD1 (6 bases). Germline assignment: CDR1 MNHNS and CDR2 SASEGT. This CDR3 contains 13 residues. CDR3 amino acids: CASSGNRASEAFF. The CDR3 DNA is TGTGCCAGCAGTGGGAACAGGGCCTCTGAGGCTTTCTTT.

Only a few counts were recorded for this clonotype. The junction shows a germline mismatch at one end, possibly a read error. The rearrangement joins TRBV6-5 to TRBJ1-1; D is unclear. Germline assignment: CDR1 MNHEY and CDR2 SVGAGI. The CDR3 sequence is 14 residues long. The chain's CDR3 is CASSNVYMNAEAFF. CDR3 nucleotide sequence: TGTGCCAGCAGTAACGTCTACATGAACGCTGAAGCTTTCTTT.

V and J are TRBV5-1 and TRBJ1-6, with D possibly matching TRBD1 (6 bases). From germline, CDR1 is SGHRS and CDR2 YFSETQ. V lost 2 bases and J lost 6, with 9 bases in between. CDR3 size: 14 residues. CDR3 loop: CASSFTGFNSPLHF. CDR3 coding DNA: TGCGCCAGCAGCTTCACAGGGTTTAATTCACCCCTCCACTTT. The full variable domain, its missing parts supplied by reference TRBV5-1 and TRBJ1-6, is KAGVTQTPRYLIKTRGQQVTLSCSPISGHRSVSWYQQTPGQGLQFLFEYFSETQRNKGNFPGRFSGRQFSNSRSEMNVSTLELGDSALYLCASSFTGFNSPLHFGNGTRLTVT.

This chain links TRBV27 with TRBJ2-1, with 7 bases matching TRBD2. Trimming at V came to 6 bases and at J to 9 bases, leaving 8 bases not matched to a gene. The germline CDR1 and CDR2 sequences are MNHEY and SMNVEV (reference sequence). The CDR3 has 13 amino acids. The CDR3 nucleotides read TGTGCCAGCAGATTAGCCAGCGGGGTTGAGCAGTTCTTC. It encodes CASRLASGVEQFF.

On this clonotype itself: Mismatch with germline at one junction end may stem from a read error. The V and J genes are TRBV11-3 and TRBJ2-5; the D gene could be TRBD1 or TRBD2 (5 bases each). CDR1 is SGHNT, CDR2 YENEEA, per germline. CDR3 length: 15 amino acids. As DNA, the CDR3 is TGCGCCAGCAGCCAAGATACCGCCGATCGGGGCCCCCAGTACTTC. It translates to CASSQDTADRGPQYF. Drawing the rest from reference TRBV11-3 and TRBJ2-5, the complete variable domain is EAGVVQSPRYKIIEKKQPVAFWCNPISGHNTLYWYLQNLGQGPELLIRYENEEAVDDSQLPKDRFSAERLKGVDSTLKIQPAELGDSAVYLCASSQDTADRGPQYFGPGTRLLVL.

The CDR3 reads CATTLAGPISSPLHF. In nucleotides, the CDR3 is TGTGCCACCACCCTGGCAGGGCCAATTTCCTCACCCCTCCACTTT. The gene calls are TRBV15 and TRBJ1-6; TRBD1 might be the D (5 bases). The CDR3 covers 15 residues. Trimming removed 7 bases at V and 10 bases at J, with 20 bases between. Germline loops: CDR1 LNHNV, CDR2 YYDKDF (reference sequence).

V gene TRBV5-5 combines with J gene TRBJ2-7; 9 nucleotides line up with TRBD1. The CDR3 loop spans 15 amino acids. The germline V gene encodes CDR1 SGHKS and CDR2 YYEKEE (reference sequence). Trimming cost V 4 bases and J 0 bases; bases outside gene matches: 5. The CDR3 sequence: CASSEGTGRSYEQYF. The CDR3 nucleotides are TGTGCCAGCAGCGAGGGGACAGGGCGCTCCTACGAGCAGTACTTC. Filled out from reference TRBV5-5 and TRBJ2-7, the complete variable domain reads DAGVTQSPTHLIKTRGQQVTLRCSPISGHKSVSWYQQVLGQGPQFIFQYYEKEERGRGNFPDRFSARQFPNYSSELNVNALLLGDSALYLCASSEGTGRSYEQYFGPGTRLTVT.